The text below deals with one T cell receptor (beta chain). Its target is unknown. Trimming stripped 6 bases from V and 1 base from J, with 9 bases between. The CDR3 length is 13 residues. CDR1 and CDR2 from the germline V gene are SNHLY and FYNNEI. This specimen comes from a study of T cell responses to AZD1222 COVID-19 vaccine. Study-wide results and limits: Spike-specific TCR breadth rose after two AZD1222 doses, and depth rose as well. Among AZD1222 vaccinees, only 6 or 7 were seropositive at baseline.

Libraries were prepared by immunoSEQ multiplex PCR; TCRdb keeps only in-frame clonotypes and omits some of them. The table has some 69,000 clones, approximately 80% seen once; the top ten hold around an eighth. Both about-4-week and about-12-week second-dose recipients were combined. V usage is TRBV2 and J usage is TRBJ1-1; D perhaps matches TRBD1 (6 bases). This specimen consisted of peripheral blood, obtained 28 days after the second AZD1222 dose. This clonotype was obtained from an adult who received the AZD1222 COVID-19 vaccine. The CDR3 loop reads CASSKQGNTEAFF. DNA for the CDR3: TGTGCCAGCAGCAAACAGGGGAACACTGAAGCTTTCTTT.